Following are 24 T cell receptor beta chains from one sample sequenced in a study of T cell repertoires in cytomegalovirus infection. TCRdb independently ran MiXCR on the reads; one entry per CDR3 protein. The sample has almost 300,000 distinct CDR3 sequences, about 8.8% seen once; the top ten hold about 2.3%. Sequencing was carried out using PBMCs. These receptors all stem from a human donor in good health (CMV status not recorded). Some clones in this sample may be carry-over from other donors' samples.

In its sample, this clonotype was seen many times. The rearrangement joins TRBV7-2 to TRBJ1-2; D is unclear. This CDR3 has 15 amino acids. Germline CDR1 is SGHTA and CDR2 is FQGNSA. V lost 0 bases to trimming and J lost 0 bases, with 8 bases between them. The CDR3 spells CASSLAQVANYGYTF. The CDR3 nucleotides are TGTGCCAGCAGCTTAGCTCAGGTAGCTAACTATGGCTACACCTTC.

There are many counts of this clonotype. The V call is TRBV9, the J call TRBJ2-6; D is possibly TRBD1 or TRBD2 (7 bases each). The CDR3 is 18 residues long. Germline CDR1 and CDR2: SGDLS and YYNGEE. V was cut by 4 bases and J by 1 base, with 18 bases left in between. The CDR3 reads CASSIGAGGGSGANVLTF. In DNA, the CDR3 is TGTGCCAGCAGCATAGGGGCAGGGGGGGGATCTGGGGCCAACGTCCTGACTTTC.

V usage is TRBV2 and J usage is TRBJ2-2, with 12 bases lining up with TRBD2. Looked up from germline, CDR1 is SNHLY and CDR2 is FYNNEI. This CDR3 is 17 amino acids long. After removal of 4 bases from V and 0 bases from J, the junction contained 3 bases not matched to a gene. CDR3 sequence (DNA): TGTGCCAGCAGTGCACTAGCGGGGGGAGCGAACACCGGGGAGCTGTTTTTT. Translating it yields CASSALAGGANTGELFF.

The chain is built from TRBV14 and TRBJ1-1; TRBD1 might be the D (5 bases). Germline V lookup: CDR1 SGHDN, CDR2 FVKESK. The CDR3 is 16 residues long. V was trimmed by 2 bases and J by 6 bases, leaving 19 bases between them. DNA of the CDR3: TGTGCCAGCAGCCAACTAAGTGCAGGGTGGTATCCTGAAGCTTTCTTT. This encodes CASSQLSAGWYPEAFF.

This clonotype was found many times. The rearrangement joins TRBV5-1 to TRBJ1-2; 7 positions match TRBD1. The germline V gene encodes CDR1 SGHRS and CDR2 YFSETQ. Trimming at V came to 0 bases and at J to 4 bases, leaving 6 bases not matched to a gene. This CDR3 spans 15 amino acids. As DNA, the CDR3 is TGCGCCAGCAGCTTGGAGGGCGGGACAGCCTATGGCTACACCTTC. It is translated as CASSLEGGTAYGYTF.

This clonotype has at least ten counts. The chain joins TRBV28 to TRBJ1-2; a possible D gene is TRBD1 (5 bases). Germline V lookup: CDR1 MDHEN, CDR2 SYDVKM. V lost 1 base and J 0 bases, leaving 9 bases between the germline ends. The CDR3 extends over 15 amino acids. CDR3 residues: CASSLSGRTNYGYTF. The CDR3, as DNA: TGTGCCAGCAGTTTATCGGGACGAACTAACTATGGCTACACCTTC.

The V and J genes are TRBV6-2 or TRBV6-3 and TRBJ1-2, with no clear D. Germline CDR1 MNHEY, CDR2 SVGEGT. V gave up 9 bases and J gave up 4 bases, with 9 bases separating them. The CDR3 length is 11 residues. The CDR3 coding sequence is TGTGCCAGACAACCGAGCTATGGCTACACCTTC. It yields the protein CARQPSYGYTF.

At least ten counts were recorded for this clonotype. Here the CDR3 reads CASSQQGNEQFF. The CDR3 nucleotides are TGTGCCAGCAGCCAACAGGGTAATGAGCAGTTCTTC. The chain is built from TRBV7-2 and TRBJ2-1; a possible D gene is TRBD1 (6 bases). CDR3 size: 12 residues. V lost 5 bases and J 7 bases, leaving 9 bases between the germline ends. CDR1 and CDR2 (germline): SGHTA, FQGNSA.

This clonotype has at least ten counts. The chain couples TRBV5-1 to TRBJ2-7; D gene unclear. The CDR3 is 14 residues long. Germline CDR1 SGHRS, CDR2 YFSETQ. Trimming removed 3 bases at V and 4 bases at J, with 14 bases between. The CDR3: CASSSAGSYYEQYF. CDR3 sequence (DNA): TGCGCCAGCAGCTCGGCCGGGTCTTATTACGAGCAGTACTTC.

This clonotype was observed a few times. V usage is TRBV5-4 and J usage is TRBJ2-7; D gene uncertain. Per germline, CDR1 SGHNT and CDR2 YYREEE (reference sequence). V was trimmed by 3 bases and J by 2 bases, leaving 12 bases between them. CDR3 length equals 14 residues. CDR3 bases: TGTGCCAGCAGCTCAAAACAGCTACCCTACGAGCAGTACGTC. It translates to CASSSKQLPYEQYV.

This clonotype showed up many times. V gene TRBV28 combines with J gene TRBJ1-5; unclear D gene. The CDR3 is 12 amino acids. Deletions cut 7 bases from V and 1 base from J, with 5 bases between. The germline V gene encodes CDR1 MDHEN and CDR2 SYDVKM. The CDR3 bases are TGTGCCAGCACCACGAGCAATCAGCCCCAGCATTTT. This translates into CASTTSNQPQHF.

At least ten counts were recorded for this clonotype. V gene TRBV2 combines with J gene TRBJ1-5, with D uncertain. This CDR3 is 14 amino acids long. The germline V and J ends were trimmed by 7 bases and 0 bases, with 10 bases remaining between them. Germline CDR1 is SNHLY and CDR2 is FYNNEI. CDR3 sequence reads: CASNPAPSNQPQHF. DNA for the CDR3: TGTGCCAGCAATCCCGCTCCTAGCAATCAGCCCCAGCATTTT.

This clonotype appeared many times. The chain has TRBV28 and TRBJ1-1; D unresolved. Germline V gene data show CDR1 as MDHEN and CDR2 as SYDVKM. The V and J ends lost 10 bases and 3 bases respectively, with 15 bases between them. CDR3 length equals 13 residues. Here the CDR3 DNA reads TGTGCCACCTTTGGGGTCGCGGACACTGAAGCTTTCTTT. Protein sequence: CATFGVADTEAFF.

The table lists this clonotype with many counts. The chain uses TRBV7-2 and TRBJ2-1, with a tentative D call TRBD1 (5 bases). The germline V and J ends were trimmed by 6 bases and 0 bases, with 12 bases remaining between them. The CDR3 totals 15 residues. Germline loops: CDR1 SGHTA, CDR2 FQGNSA. Here the CDR3 reads CASRVDRSSYNEQFF. The DNA for the CDR3 is TGTGCCAGCAGGGTAGACAGAAGCTCCTACAATGAGCAGTTCTTC.

The CDR3, as DNA: TGCGCCAGCAGCTTGGCTACAGGGCACCATGGCTACACCTTC. Its translation is CASSLATGHHGYTF. The chain combines TRBV5-1 with TRBJ1-2; weak D call: TRBD1 (6 bases). This CDR3 is 14 amino acids long. Trimming left V 0 bases short and J 6 bases short, with 12 bases between. Germline V lookup: CDR1 SGHRS, CDR2 YFSETQ.

The CDR3 protein is CASNPGQGEHYGYTF. The CDR3 nucleotides are TGTGCCAGCAATCCCGGACAGGGGGAGCACTATGGCTACACCTTC. The J gene is TRBJ1-2, the V gene TRBV6-1; TRBD1 agrees at 10 bases. Trimming cost V 7 bases and J 3 bases; bases outside gene matches: 8. Germline V gives CDR1 MNHNS, CDR2 SASEGT. CDR3 length: 15 residues.

This clonotype was picked up many times. This rearrangement joins TRBV4-2 to TRBJ1-5; D uncertain. CDR1 and CDR2 (germline): LGHNA, YNFKEQ. The CDR3 covers 14 residues. Trimming removed 1 base at V and 5 bases at J, with 9 bases between. The CDR3 loop reads CASSQVQAYQPQHF. The CDR3 nucleotides are TGTGCCAGCAGCCAAGTTCAAGCATATCAGCCCCAGCATTTT.

This clonotype was observed many times. J is TRBJ2-3 and V is TRBV5-4; tentatively, D is TRBD1 or TRBD2 (5 bases each). The CDR3 extends over 15 amino acids. Trimming took 2 bases from V and 0 from J, leaving 10 bases between them. Looked up from germline, CDR1 is SGHNT and CDR2 is YYREEE (reference sequence). As DNA, the CDR3 is TGTGCCAGCAGCTTACCGGGACCAAGCACAGATACGCAGTATTTT. It yields the protein CASSLPGPSTDTQYF.

This clonotype has ten or more counts. V is TRBV28 and J is TRBJ2-5, with TRBD2 as a possible D gene (7 bases). Germline V gene sequence: CDR1 MDHEN, CDR2 SYDVKM. The CDR3 has 15 amino acids. V gave up 5 bases and J gave up 5 bases, with 18 bases separating them. The CDR3 here is CASSGRARGGETQYF. The DNA of the CDR3 is TGTGCCAGCAGTGGGCGGGCCAGGGGAGGGGAGACCCAGTACTTC.

This clonotype was detected many times. This chain links TRBV11-1 with TRBJ1-2; no clear D. CDR3 length equals 13 residues. Germline CDR1 SGHAT, CDR2 FQDESV (reference sequence). V was clipped by 5 bases and J by 3 bases, with 10 bases between them. The CDR3 nucleotides read TGTGCCAGCAGCCAGTCCAGCGACTATGGCTACACCTTC. This codes for CASSQSSDYGYTF.

This clonotype has at least ten counts. J is TRBJ2-1 and V is TRBV7-3, with D maybe TRBD2 (6 bases). The CDR3 runs 16 residues. Germline V CDR1 and CDR2: SGHTA, FQGTGA. Trimming took off 6 bases at V and 0 bases at J, with 15 bases between the two ends. The DNA for the CDR3 is TGTGCCAGCAGTCCAGCGGGTGGTCGCTCCTACAATGAGCAGTTCTTC. The encoded protein is CASSPAGGRSYNEQFF.

This clonotype was found many times. CDR3 protein: CASSLEGLNNQPQHF. The CDR3 region has the DNA TGTGCCAGCAGCTTAGAGGGATTAAACAATCAGCCCCAGCATTTT. This chain connects TRBV7-9 to TRBJ1-5; D remains ambiguous. V lost 1 base to trimming and J lost 3 bases, with 10 bases between them. Germline CDR1 SEHNR, CDR2 FQNEAQ (reference sequence). The length of the CDR3 is 15 residues.

There are many counts of this clonotype. The rearrangement links TRBV12-3 or TRBV12-4 to TRBJ2-3; a weak D match, TRBD2 (7 bases). The CDR3 contains 14 residues. Trimming left V 6 bases short and J 3 bases short, with 13 bases between. This chain's CDR3 is CASRRGGGTDTQYF. CDR3 coding DNA: TGTGCCAGCAGGAGGGGGGGCGGGACAGATACGCAGTATTTT.

The chain is built from TRBV29-1 and TRBJ1-2; 10 bases fit TRBD1. The junction had 6 bases not matched to a gene; V was cut back by 6 bases and J by 5 bases. CDR3 length: 13 residues. Germline CDR1 SQVTM, CDR2 ANQGSEA. The CDR3 is CSVKTGGAYGYTF. The CDR3 coding sequence is TGCAGCGTCAAGACAGGGGGCGCGTATGGCTACACCTTC.